Sequencing of this T cell receptor (beta chain) was carried out in a study of blood T cell repertoires in COVID-19. Study context: The United States, Italy and Spain were the sources of the acute and convalescent COVID-19 samples.

Of note for this clone: The identical CDR3 is also encoded by other nucleotide sequences in the sample.

Per the original methods: Counts of nucleated cells, estimated from reference gene primer amplification, were obtained. Here immunoSEQ multiplex PCR was the method, and the copy in TCRdb shows in-frame clones only, minus some. That table gives V, J and clone size, and the DNA gave D and trimming. In the table there are fewer than 150,000 clones, about 85% of which are singletons. CDR1 and CDR2 from the germline V gene are LGHDT and YNNKEL (reference sequence). The CDR3 runs to 14 residues. Trimming left V 0 bases short and J 8 bases short, with 13 bases between. This clonotype was sampled from a middle-aged man with acute or convalescent COVID-19. This chain uses TRBV3-1 (or the pseudogene TRBV3-2) with TRBJ1-2; D is uncertain. The sequenced sample was peripheral blood. CDR3 sequence: CASSQDPGGGGYTF. The CDR3 nucleotides are TGTGCCAGCAGCCAAGACCCCGGTGGAGGGGGCTACACCTTC.